This T cell receptor (beta chain) was identified during a study of molecular identifiers for immune sequencing clone quantification. Listed TCR primers, together with previously described methods, were used for the bulk TCR libraries. TCRdb itself ran the PCR reads through MiXCR, one entry per CDR3 protein. The sample has about 68,000 distinct CDR3 sequences; around 18% are singletons. Sorting isolated naive CD8 T cells as CD8+CD4-CCR7+CD45RA+ events. This CDR3 contains 16 residues. CDR1 is DFQATT and CDR2 is SNEGSKA in the germline V gene (reference sequence). V shed 5 bases and J 2 bases; nucleotides not matched to a gene: 13. This clonotype was recorded at least ten times.

The sequenced sample was naive CD8+ T cells from blood, with Jurkat cell RNA spiked in. Subset: FACS-sorted CD8+CD4-CCR7+CD45RA+ naive T cells. The receptor was isolated from a human donor in good health. Some libraries in this study had Jurkat cell RNA spiked in. The chain links TRBV20-1 to TRBJ1-1; 8 bases map to TRBD1. CDR3 loop: CSAGLETGDRNTEAFF. CDR3 sequence (DNA): TGCAGTGCTGGTCTAGAGACAGGGGATCGTAACACTGAAGCTTTCTTT.